These 16 T cell receptor beta chains came from one sample sequenced in a study of identical twins. From the 5' RACE reads, TCRdb called clonotypes with MiXCR, one entry per CDR3 protein. The table lists some 460,000 distinct CDR3 sequences, approximately 15% of them singletons. These records were also assigned to another study, of yellow fever vaccine responses in identical twins.

Sequences were obtained from CD4+ T cells sorted from blood. The receptors originated from a woman under 30 in good health.

This clonotype was seen a few times. This chain links TRBV7-9 with TRBJ1-1, with a tentative D call TRBD1 (5 bases). CDR3 length: 15 amino acids. Trimming removed 8 bases from V and 0 bases from J, with 16 bases in between. CDR1 and CDR2 (germline): SEHNR, FQNEAQ (reference sequence). The CDR3 DNA reads TGTGCCAGCTCACGGGACGGACGCTTGAACACTGAAGCTTTCTTT. Translation: CASSRDGRLNTEAFF.

The sample holds a few counts of this clonotype. V gene TRBV2 combines with J gene TRBJ2-1; D not certain. V was clipped by 8 bases and J by 7 bases, with 12 bases between them. The CDR3 has 12 residues. Germline lookup yields CDR1 SNHLY and CDR2 FYNNEI. CDR3 in DNA: TGTGCCAGCGGGCCTGCCGGGAATGAGCAGTTCTTC. This codes for CASGPAGNEQFF.

The chain joins TRBV24-1 to TRBJ2-2; 7 nucleotides align to TRBD1. The CDR3 covers 16 residues. V shed 5 bases, J shed 6 bases, and the junction held 11 bases outside the gene matches. Germline CDR1 reads KGHDR; CDR2 reads SFDVKD. This CDR3 reads CATSVQGPLGPGELFF. The CDR3 nucleotides read TGTGCCACCAGTGTACAGGGGCCCCTCGGGCCCGGGGAGCTGTTTTTT.

The rearrangement uses TRBV4-1 and TRBJ2-1, with 14 bases identical to TRBD2. With V trimmed by 1 base and J by 7 bases, 18 bases remained unmatched. In germline, CDR1 is MGHRA, CDR2 YSYEKL. This CDR3 contains 21 residues. Here the CDR3 DNA reads TGCGCCAGCAGCCAAGCCCCCGGGACTAGCGGGAGTTATAGGCCGAAAAATGAGCAGTTCTTC. This translates into CASSQAPGTSGSYRPKNEQFF.

The gene calls are TRBV28 and TRBJ2-7; the D call may be TRBD1 or TRBD2 (5 bases each). Germline assignment: CDR1 MDHEN and CDR2 SYDVKM. The CDR3 covers 14 residues. V was trimmed by 9 bases and J by 2 bases, leaving 17 bases between them. CDR3: CASEGSGAPYEQYF. The CDR3 DNA is TGTGCCAGTGAGGGGTCAGGAGCGCCCTACGAGCAGTACTTC.

This clonotype turned up a few times. This sequence joins TRBV20-1 and TRBJ1-5; 7 bases line up with TRBD1. Germline V lookup: CDR1 DFQATT, CDR2 SNEGSKA (reference sequence). V shed 5 bases and J 4 bases; nucleotides not matched to a gene: 5. The CDR3 contains 13 residues. CDR3 coding DNA: TGCAGTGCTCCGATACAGGGGAATCAGCCCCAGCATTTT. Protein: CSAPIQGNQPQHF.

This clonotype was seen a handful of times. J is TRBJ2-7 and V is TRBV6-2 or TRBV6-3, with no clear D. V lost 6 bases, J lost 5 bases, and 8 bases lay in between. Germline lookup yields CDR1 MNHEY and CDR2 SVGEGT. This CDR3 region has 11 residues. CDR3 loop: CASSTENEQYF. In DNA, the CDR3 is TGTGCCAGCAGCACGGAGAACGAGCAGTACTTC.

This clonotype was seen a few times. The chain recombines TRBV28 with TRBJ2-4; 7 nucleotides align to TRBD2. The V gene end was trimmed by 2 bases and the J gene end by 6 bases; junction bases not matched to a gene: 10. This CDR3 is 16 amino acids long. Germline-derived CDR1 and CDR2 are MDHEN and SYDVKM. The CDR3 is CASSLNTPGGRNIQYF. CDR3 in DNA: TGTGCCAGCAGTTTAAATACCCCCGGGGGGAGAAACATTCAGTACTTC. Variable domain in full (rest from reference TRBV28 and TRBJ2-4): DVKVTQSSRYLVKRTGEKVFLECVQDMDHENMFWYRQDPGLGLRLIYFSYDVKMKEKGDIPEGYSVSREKKERFSLILESASTNQTSMYLCASSLNTPGGRNIQYFGAGTRLSVL.

This clonotype occurred a few times. The rearrangement uses TRBV7-2 and TRBJ2-1, with D perhaps matching TRBD1 (5 bases). Germline CDR1 is SGHTA and CDR2 is FQGNSA. The CDR3 is 15 residues long. V was pared by 1 base and J by 6 bases, with 13 bases between. CDR3 in DNA: TGTGCCAGCAGCTTAGTACCCAGGGCAACCAATGAGCAGTTCTTC. It is translated as CASSLVPRATNEQFF.

This clonotype appeared many times. The V and J genes are TRBV12-3 or TRBV12-4 and TRBJ2-2; D remains unclear. V dropped 1 base and J dropped 6 bases, with 9 bases sitting between them. This CDR3 has 14 residues. CDR3 coding DNA: TGTGCCAGCAGTTTAGGAATGGCTGCCGGGGAGCTGTTTTTT. It encodes CASSLGMAAGELFF.

The rearrangement links TRBV21-1 to TRBJ2-7; TRBD2, as called in the table, went unchecked against the DNA. TRBV21-1 is a pseudogene. The CDR3 spans 16 residues. CDR3 nucleotides: TGTGCCAGCAGCATCAGGGAGGGGCGACTCTCCTACGAGCAGTACTTC. It translates to CASSIREGRLSYEQYF.

The gene calls are TRBV4-2 and TRBJ2-3, with 12 bases lining up with TRBD2. Germline CDR1 and CDR2: LGHNA and YNFKEQ. The CDR3 extends over 14 amino acids. Trimming at V came to 9 bases and at J to 4 bases, leaving 5 bases not matched to a gene. CDR3 DNA: TGTGCCAGTAAGACTAGCGGGGGCGCAGATACGCAGTATTTT. Protein: CASKTSGGADTQYF.

This clonotype was found a few times. The chain combines TRBV20-1 with TRBJ2-5, with 10 bases that match TRBD2. V lost 5 bases and J lost 5; bases outside the gene matches: 8. The germline CDR1 and CDR2 sequences are DFQATT and SNEGSKA (reference sequence). The CDR3 spans 14 residues. The CDR3 is CSAPRLAGRETQYF. The CDR3 coding sequence is TGCAGTGCTCCTAGACTAGCGGGTCGGGAGACCCAGTACTTC.

This clonotype was counted only a few times. The genes are TRBV27 and TRBJ2-2; TRBD1 matches 8 bases. Germline values: CDR1 MNHEY, CDR2 SMNVEV (reference sequence). The CDR3 length is 15 residues. V lost 5 bases to trimming and J lost 4 bases; unmatched junction nucleotides: 6. CDR3 protein: CASSPRTGTTGELFF. The CDR3 DNA is TGTGCCAGCAGTCCTAGGACAGGGACCACCGGGGAGCTGTTTTTT.

In DNA, the CDR3 is TGTGCCAGCAGCTTATACTCATATGAGGAGACCCAGTACTTC. This sequence encodes CASSLYSYEETQYF. The rearrangement links TRBV7-2 to TRBJ2-5; D uncertain. CDR1 SGHTA and CDR2 FQGNSA come from the germline V gene. V lost 2 bases and J lost 5, with 12 bases in between. The CDR3 extends over 14 amino acids.

The CDR3 protein is CASSLTSGIGYQETQYF. The CDR3 DNA reads TGTGCCAGCAGCCTCACTAGCGGGATCGGGTACCAAGAGACCCAGTACTTC. The chain joins TRBV11-2 to TRBJ2-5, with 10 bases aligning to TRBD2. Trimming removed 5 bases from V and 0 bases from J; junction bases left unmatched: 9. CDR1 is SGHAT, CDR2 FQNNGV, per germline. The length of the CDR3 is 17 residues.